These T cell receptor beta chains were read from a single sample in a study of blood T cells in healthy people across ages. TCRdb processed the 5' RACE reads anew with MiXCR; each CDR3 protein has one entry. In the table there are around 2 million distinct CDR3 sequences, more than 35% of which are singletons. Sequenced input: blood. These receptors were taken from a human donor in good health. The CDR3 runs from the conserved cysteine through the conserved F or W. The D gene is left open where the match is weak. Size values are once, few and many counts, or a class for expanded clones, and some rows have none.

TRBJ1-5 | TRBV7-4 | - | once | CASSLQAVQPQHF | TGTGCCAGCAGCTTACAGGCCGTGCAGCCCCAGCATTTT
TRBJ2-3 | TRBV10-3 | - | few | CAISEGTTRQYF | TGTGCCATCAGTGAGGGCACTACCAGACAGTATTTT
TRBJ2-7 | TRBV28 | - | few | CASSILSYEQYF | TGTGCCAGCAGTATCCTCTCCTACGAGCAGTACTTC
TRBJ2-3 | TRBV24-1 | - | - | CATSPDSIDTQYF | TGTGCCACCAGCCCGGACTCCATAGATACGCAGTATTTT
TRBJ1-6 | TRBV5-6 | - | - | CASSIVQGYNSPLHF | TGTGCCAGCAGCATAGTCCAGGGGTATAATTCACCCCTCCACTTT
TRBJ1-2 | TRBV5-1 | - | few | CASSARGTNYGYTF | TGCGCCAGCAGCGCACGCGGTACTAACTATGGCTACACCTTC
TRBJ2-2 | TRBV7-2 | TRBD2 | - | CASSLLWTSGTNTGELFF | TGTGCCAGCAGCTTACTTTGGACTAGCGGGACGAACACCGGGGAGCTGTTTTTT
TRBJ2-7 | TRBV13 | - | - | CASSFGLERYEQYF | TGTGCCAGCAGCTTCGGACTCGAACGCTACGAGCAGTACTTC
TRBJ1-2 | TRBV7-6 | TRBD1 | - | CASSSPDRGLYGYTF | TGTGCCAGCAGCTCCCCCGACAGGGGTCTCTATGGCTACACCTTC
TRBJ1-2 | TRBV7-2 | - | few | CASSLVSAETNYGYTF | TGTGCCAGCAGCTTAGTGAGCGCCGAGACTAACTATGGCTACACCTTC
TRBJ2-7 | TRBV9 | - | - | CASSVSLLSGEQYF | TGTGCCAGCAGCGTAAGTTTATTGAGTGGCGAGCAGTACTTC
TRBJ1-2 | TRBV2 | - | - | CASRRTPVGGGYTF | TGTGCCAGCAGGCGGACTCCAGTCGGTGGTGGCTACACCTTC
TRBJ2-5 | TRBV29-1 | - | - | CSVETGIGTQYF | TGCAGCGTTGAAACAGGGATCGGGACCCAGTACTTC
TRBJ2-7 | TRBV12-5 | - | many | CASGWEYEQYF | TGTGCTAGTGGTTGGGAGTACGAGCAGTACTTC
TRBJ2-7 | TRBV6-1 | - | once | CASSMTPEKSYEQYF | TGTGCCAGCAGCATGACACCCGAGAAGTCCTACGAGCAGTACTTC
TRBJ2-7 | TRBV6-1 | - | - | CASGALYEQYF | TGTGCCAGTGGTGCTTTGTACGAGCAGTACTTC
TRBJ2-3 | TRBV4-1 | - | - | CAGSPVPSFTDTQYF | TGCGCCGGCAGCCCCGTACCCTCGTTCACAGATACGCAGTATTTT
TRBJ1-2 | TRBV5-8 | - | - | CASSLLRLNNYGYTF | TGTGCCAGCAGCTTACTTCGACTGAATAACTATGGCTACACCTTC
TRBJ1-2 | TRBV5-1 | - | few | CASSLGPGKGYGYTF | TGCGCCAGCAGCTTGGGACCCGGGAAGGGCTATGGCTACACCTTC
TRBJ2-7 | TRBV4-3 | - | - | CASSQDRVTEQYF | TGCGCCAGCAGCCAAGATCGAGTAACCGAGCAGTACTTC
TRBJ2-3 | TRBV10-3 | - | few | CAITDPGGGPDTQYF | TGTGCCATCACCGACCCTGGGGGGGGCCCAGATACGCAGTATTTT
TRBJ1-2 | TRBV20-1 | TRBD1 | - | CSTQGAYGYTF | TGCAGTACCCAGGGGGCCTATGGCTACACCTTC
TRBJ2-7 | TRBV6-2/TRBV6-3 | - | - | CASRNPRVFYEQYF | TGTGCCAGCAGAAATCCACGGGTTTTCTACGAGCAGTACTTC
TRBJ2-4 | TRBV12-5 | TRBD1 | - | CASGFRGLAKNIQYF | TGTGCTAGTGGTTTCAGGGGGCTAGCCAAAAACATTCAGTACTTC
TRBJ1-1 | TRBV4-3 | - | - | CASSQDLSGLQRNTEAFF | TGCGCCAGCAGCCAAGATTTGTCGGGACTCCAACGGAACACTGAAGCTTTCTTT
TRBJ2-1 | TRBV19 | TRBD2 | - | CASSMNPSGGEGNEQFF | TGTGCCAGTAGTATGAACCCAAGCGGGGGGGAAGGTAATGAGCAGTTCTTC
TRBJ1-1 | TRBV11-2 | - | - | CASSLDPARDTEAFF | TGTGCCAGCAGCTTAGATCCAGCGAGGGATACTGAAGCTTTCTTT
TRBJ1-6 | TRBV3-1 | TRBD1 | - | CASSQTGTGGNSPLHF | TGTGCCAGCAGCCAAACCGGGACAGGTGGTAATTCACCCCTCCACTTT
TRBJ2-5 | TRBV20-1 | TRBD1 | few | CSARKNKGQVRETQYF | TGCAGTGCTAGAAAAAACAAAGGACAGGTTCGGGAGACCCAGTACTTC
TRBJ2-5 | TRBV7-2 | TRBD1 | few | CASSLGQGMMQDQYF | TGTGCCAGCAGCCTGGGACAGGGAATGATGCAAGACCAGTACTTC
TRBJ2-7 | TRBV12-3/TRBV12-4 | TRBD2 | - | CASSNPSGVSYEQYF | TGTGCCAGCAGTAATCCTAGCGGGGTATCCTACGAGCAGTACTTC
TRBJ2-7 | TRBV11-3 | - | - | CASTTGSSYEQYF | TGTGCCAGCACTACGGGCAGCTCCTACGAGCAGTACTTC
TRBJ1-1 | TRBV5-1 | TRBD1 | few | CASSLLQGAAEAFF | TGCGCCAGCAGCTTGCTACAGGGGGCAGCCGAAGCTTTCTTT
TRBJ1-4 | TRBV12-3/TRBV12-4 | - | - | CASSFGGSTNEKLFF | TGTGCCAGCAGTTTTGGGGGCTCAACTAATGAAAAACTGTTTTTT
TRBJ2-1 | TRBV5-1 | TRBD2 | - | CASSPLAGASNNEQFF | TGCGCCAGCAGCCCACTAGCGGGGGCCTCTAACAATGAGCAGTTCTTC
TRBJ2-7 | TRBV27 | - | few | CASSFGNQDYEQYF | TGTGCCAGCAGTTTCGGGAACCAAGACTACGAGCAGTACTTC
TRBJ2-7 | TRBV7-6 | - | - | CASSLALEGYYEQYF | TGTGCCAGCAGCTTAGCCTTAGAAGGGTACTACGAGCAGTACTTC
TRBJ2-1 | TRBV6-1 | - | - | CASKNQGRPSSYNEQFF | TGTGCCAGCAAAAATCAGGGACGGCCGAGCTCCTACAATGAGCAGTTCTTC
TRBJ2-3 | TRBV9 | - | - | CASSVDGGPTDTQYF | TGTGCCAGCAGCGTAGACGGCGGACCCACAGATACGCAGTATTTT
TRBJ2-6 | TRBV7-2 | TRBD1 | - | CASSMNRGTGANVLTF | TGTGCCAGCAGCATGAACAGGGGAACTGGGGCCAACGTCCTGACTTTC
TRBJ1-5 | TRBV29-1 | - | - | CSVEKADGQPQHF | TGCAGCGTTGAAAAAGCTGATGGTCAGCCCCAGCATTTT